The subject of this entry is one T cell receptor (beta chain). The record originates from a study of glioma-infiltrating T cells after dendritic cell vaccination. V was pared by 3 bases and J by 4 bases, with 9 bases of the junction left unmatched. The CDR3 extends over 19 amino acids. Germline V gene data show CDR1 as SGHRS and CDR2 as YFSETQ. Here immunoSEQ multiplex PCR was the method, and the copy in TCRdb shows in-frame clones only, minus some. This table has about 73,000 clones, over 70% appearing once. The genes are TRBV5-1 and TRBJ2-2; 16 bases agree with TRBD2. The starting material was blood, obtained before dendritic cell vaccination. The source of this sequence is a human donor with glioblastoma. The CDR3 reads CASSSGTSGGASGTGELFF. The CDR3 coding sequence is TGCGCCAGCAGCTCCGGGACTAGCGGGGGGGCCTCGGGCACCGGGGAGCTGTTTTTT.